A single T cell receptor beta chain is shown here with its context. Researchers ran the assay at a deep level. Data came from immunoSEQ multiplex PCR; TCRdb stores just in-frame clones and leaves some out. The sample lists about 690,000 clones, roughly 91% seen once, with 30% to 40% in the top ten. These data are taken from a study of shared clonotypes between healthy human individuals. In the study overall: Each donor had three CD4 naive, three CD4 memory, two CD8 naive and one CD8 memory plate.

V was pared by 3 bases and J by 6 bases, with 10 bases of the junction left unmatched. The CDR3 extends over 15 amino acids. CDR1 is SGDLS, CDR2 YYNGEE, per germline. This chain joins TRBV9 and TRBJ2-3; TRBD2 matches at 7 bases. The receptor was derived from a man between 18 and 29 years old in good health. Some clones in this sample may be carry-over from other donors' samples. Material: memory CD8+ T cells from PBMCs. As to subset: CD45RO+ cells pooled with CCR7-negative TemRA cells. The CDR3 region has the DNA TGTGCCAGCAGCGCTGGGGGAGGGCCAGCGGATACGCAGTATTTT. Its protein is CASSAGGGPADTQYF.